This T cell receptor beta chain was documented in a study of siplizumab effects on memory and regulatory T cells. Broader study findings: Fewer alloreactive sequences mapped to unstimulated CD4+ memory cells under siplizumab. The study found naive T cells seemingly more diverse than memory cells and seemingly major alloresponse contributors. Phenotypic classification as naive or memory proved unattainable for roughly 75-97% of proliferating CD4+ or CD8+ clones.

Approximately 93,000 TCR templates per sample were assayed. Assay: immunoSEQ multiplex PCR; the TCRdb copy retains only in-frame clones and omits some. This sample has some 110,000 clones, with more than 85% found just once. Regarding this clone: Its target is not known.

This CDR3 has 14 residues. V was shortened by 1 base and J by 7 bases, with 8 bases between the two germline ends. The germline CDR1 and CDR2 sequences are SGHNT and YENEEA. The chain carries TRBV11-3 and TRBJ1-6; D not resolved. The source of this sequence is a human donor in good health. Sequencing was carried out using CD4+ T cells sorted from blood. The CDR3 nucleotides read TGTGCCAGCAGCTTAGCTCCGGCGAATTCACCCCTCCACTTT. Residues: CASSLAPANSPLHF.